One T cell receptor beta chain is described in this entry. Its cognate antigen is unknown. This was the immunoSEQ v3.0 assay at survey level. This table comes from immunoSEQ multiplex PCR, and its TCRdb copy is limited to in-frame clones, with some not included. Of approximately 24,000 clones listed, approximately 88% are singletons. A minimum of one pre-ART and two post-ART PBMC samples existed for each donor. This sample stems from a study of long-term antiretroviral therapy in people with HIV. Whole-study context: Specimens dating back about a decade before the 2015 immediate-ART recommendation are the oldest included. Study-wide points: In HIV, the repertoires covered a tighter span of CDR3 lengths than in controls. Blood draws took place between about 2003 and 2017 and possibly involved older ART regimens.

The CDR3 covers 14 residues. V gave up 3 bases and J gave up 8 bases, with 11 bases separating them. Looked up from germline, CDR1 is MNHNS and CDR2 is SASEGT. The TCR was taken from a man aged 25 to 40 with HIV. Sequenced here: unsorted PBMCs, sampled around 6 years after starting antiretroviral therapy. V usage is TRBV6-1 and J usage is TRBJ1-6; D is unresolved. The CDR3 DNA reads as TGTGCCAGCAGTGAGTGGAATAGGGATTCACCCCTCCACTTT. As protein: CASSEWNRDSPLHF.